The clone carrying this TCR beta chain was observed at least ten times. This entry is derived from a study of T cells in Graves' hyperthyroidism and ophthalmopathy. CDR1 and CDR2 from the germline V gene are SNHLY and FYNNEI. The CDR3 consists of 15 residues. V lost 8 bases, J lost 6 bases, and 19 bases lay in between. Amplification yielded TCR beta CDR3 regions, with RNA transcripts as the source. The HTBI primer set was used in a first-round RT-PCR of the TCR CDR3. Each CDR3 protein gets one entry after TCRdb re-called the multiplex PCR reads with MiXCR. The sample lists about 360,000 distinct CDR3 sequences, less than 15% occurring once.

This clonotype was obtained from a woman younger than 35 with Graves' hyperthyroidism. The sequenced material came from blood. The genes are TRBV2 and TRBJ2-2; a weak D match, TRBD1 (6 bases). CDR3 protein: CASGGQLGVPGELFF. The DNA for the CDR3 is TGTGCCAGCGGAGGACAGTTAGGAGTTCCCGGGGAGCTGTTTTTT.